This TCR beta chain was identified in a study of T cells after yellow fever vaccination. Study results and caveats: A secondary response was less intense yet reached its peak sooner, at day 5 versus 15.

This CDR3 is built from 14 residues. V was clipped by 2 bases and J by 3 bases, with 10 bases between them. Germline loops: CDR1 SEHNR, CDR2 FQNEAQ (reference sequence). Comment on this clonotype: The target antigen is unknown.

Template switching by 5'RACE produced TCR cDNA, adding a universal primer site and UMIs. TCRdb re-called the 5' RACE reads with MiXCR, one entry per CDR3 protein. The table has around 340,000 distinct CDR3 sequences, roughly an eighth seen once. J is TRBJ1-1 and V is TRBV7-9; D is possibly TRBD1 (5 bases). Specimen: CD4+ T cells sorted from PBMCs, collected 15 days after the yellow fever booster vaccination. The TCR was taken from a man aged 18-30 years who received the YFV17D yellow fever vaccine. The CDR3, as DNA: TGTGCCAGCAGCTTATTGGGGCAGTACACTGAAGCTTTCTTT. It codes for CASSLLGQYTEAFF.